This T cell receptor beta chain was observed in a study of control samples from healthy donors and cancer patients. Method: immunoSEQ multiplex PCR; TCRdb's copy keeps in-frame clones and lacks some. The sample yields fewer than 70,000 clones, about 80% seen once. Trimming took 2 bases from V and 3 from J, leaving 11 bases between them. This CDR3 spans 14 amino acids. Germline CDR1 SEHNR, CDR2 FQNEAQ (reference sequence). The sample was PBMCs. The receptor was isolated from a woman aged 45-65 years with lung cancer. The gene calls are TRBV7-9 and TRBJ2-7; a possible D gene is TRBD2 (5 bases). CDR3 sequence: CASSLSGNFYEQYF. The CDR3 DNA reads as TGTGCCAGCAGCTTATCGGGGAATTTCTACGAGCAGTACTTC.